The entry that follows covers one TCR beta chain sequence. This clonotype was observed a few times. The antigen this receptor binds is unknown. It has no much larger one-base neighbor in the sample; base qualities were not kept. This record comes from a study of Graves' ophthalmopathy and Graves' hyperthyroidism (dated by TCRdb to 2016 to 2018). Study-level background: Peripheral blood was collected at initial diagnosis, prior to any treatment. The study used TCR beta repertoire signatures to distinguish Graves' ophthalmopathy from Graves' hyperthyroidism and to predict progression to ophthalmopathy. Once sampling was done, hyperthyroidism patients were given methimazole at a starting dose of 30 mg daily, while ophthalmopathy patients were given high-dose intravenous methylprednisolone. In roughly 6 hyperthyroidism patients, the T-cell repertoire of thyroid tissue was compared with the T-cell repertoire of blood. To explore V-J signatures distinguishing ophthalmopathy from hyperthyroidism, a discovery set of 100 patients (roughly 44 ophthalmopathy, over 55 stable hyperthyroidism) was enrolled. In total, approximately 140 blood samples were TCR-sequenced: 43 ophthalmopathy, over 70 hyperthyroidism and around 17 hyperthyroidism-to-ophthalmopathy patients. The independent validation cohort included roughly 19 hyperthyroidism patients plus 17 patients who later progressed from hyperthyroidism to ophthalmopathy. Broad study findings and their caveats: In validation, the model predicted ophthalmopathy progression with about 71% sensitivity and roughly 72% specificity; around twelve predicted patients were CT-confirmed with GO in a median of about 7.1 months. Ophthalmopathy was separated from stable hyperthyroidism by the 13-signature model with more than 85% sensitivity and less than 82% specificity in cross-validation and with 80%/75% in the test set. No statistical method was used to set the sample size in advance, and the investigators knew which group each participant was assigned to. Most expanded thyroid clonotypes with a frequency above 0.001 also appeared in blood, which suggests that blood repertoires may reflect the immune response in the thyroid.

The CDR3 starts with the cysteine, ends with the phenylalanine, and has 13 residues. Only the CDR3 part of the read is kept: 39 bases, read in frame from the first base. For CDR1 and CDR2, the germline V gene lists SQVTM and ANQGSEA. V drops 4 bases and J drops 1 base, leaving 10 bases in between. For repertoire sequencing, the TCR beta CDR3 regions were amplified from RNA transcripts. The first round of RT-PCR was done with HTBI primers and the Qiagen OneStep RT-PCR kit, and was followed by a second round of multiplex PCR, then size selection and purification. Sequencing of the libraries was carried out on an Illumina HiSeq2000 in paired-end mode with 100 bp reads. The original methods were these. SOAPnuke was used for read processing, and reads with adapters, uncalled bases, a mean Phred below 15, or no exact constant-primer or identifier match were discarded. COPE v1.2.5 was used to merge the high-quality paired reads. Unique nucleotide sequences were defined as clonotypes and aligned to IMGT TRB V, D and J references using MiTCR v1.1. The analysis was limited to V-J combinations with a frequency above 0.0001, which together covered just over 98% of the repertoires. For each V-J combination, a TCR clonal expansion and chaos score was defined as F50 clonal expansion divided by the chaos observed in the TCRdist matrix. Welch's t-statistics and random forest were used to reduce the features to 10 to 15 V-J combinations, which were then used as input to a naive Bayes classifier. The Morisita-Horn index was used to measure how similar the thyroid and blood repertoires were. TCRdb itself trimmed the public reads at Q25 with fastp, ran MiXCR and retained productive beta chains. Identical CDR3 proteins give one entry, which carries the most common genes and DNA. In this record, the V and J calls reflect TCRdb's handling and not the investigators' own analysis. The sample table records roughly 350,000 distinct CDR3 sequences; about a sixth of these occur just once. The ten largest account for 2% to 3% of the sample.

Hyperthyroidism was considered stable if no progression to ophthalmopathy occurred within 18 months of follow-up. Hyperthyroidism patients were newly diagnosed, with disease duration under 2 months, and aged 18 to 65 years. Patients were excluded if they had other autoimmune diseases, uncontrolled infections, pregnancy or lactation. Clinical symptoms, serum thyroxine, TRAb, thyroid ultrasound and orbital computed tomography formed the basis of the diagnosis. Ficoll-Paque density gradient centrifugation was used to isolate PBMCs from 10 ml of fresh peripheral blood. Total RNA was extracted using Trizol reagent, and RNA quality was checked on an Agilent 2100 Bioanalyzer.

The V and J segments used are TRBV29-1 and TRBJ1-1; too little of a D gene remains to name it. The TCR was taken from an adult woman with stable Graves' hyperthyroidism. Input material: peripheral blood. CDR3 region: CSVVLEWNTEAFF. In nucleotides, the sequence is TGCAGCGTTGTACTGGAATGGAACACTGAAGCTTTCTTT. The reference TRBV29-1 and TRBJ1-1 proteins fill in what lies around the CDR3, so the full variable domain reads SAVISQKPSRDICQRGTSLTIQCQVDSQVTMMFWYRQQPGQSLTLIATANQGSEATYESGFVIDKFPISRPNLTFSTLTVSNMSPEDSSIYLCSVVLEWNTEAFFGQGTRLTVV.